The rows below give T cell receptor beta chains drawn from one sample of a study of memory CD4+ T cells and cytomegalovirus serostatus. Sequencing was performed with immunoSEQ multiplex PCR; in TCRdb, only in-frame clones are kept and a portion is missing. The sample lists over 40,000 clones, roughly four fifths occurring once. Material: memory CD4+ T cells from blood. The receptors here all came from an adult in good health and CMV-seropositive. Both conserved end residues are part of each CDR3.

v_call cdr3_aa
TRBV7-2 CASRVGIQYEQYF
TRBV2 CASSLRQGVGQPQHF
TRBV7-2 CASSLATAYGYTF
TRBV15 CATSRVGTPYQPQHF
TRBV11-1 CASSLIHYEQYF
TRBV5-1 CASSLLANQETQYF
TRBV7-2 CASSLARGAGDTQYF
TRBV10-3 CAIREGQSNSPLHF
TRBV4-1 CASSQATVGGELFF
TRBV19 CASSIGTGNEKLFF
TRBV18 CASSPGTGFEQYF
TRBV2 CASSAYGGIGGELFF
TRBV13 CASSEDRGAHYGYTF
TRBV29-1 CSVDGTESGYTF
TRBV2 CASSRDGARETYEQYF
TRBV5-6 CASSLALGRQETQYF
TRBV11-2 CASRGFRGSYNEQFF
TRBV25-1 CASSAVRREKLFF
TRBV19 CASSPAGIQRYGYTF
TRBV6-6 CASSYRPGGDYDGYTF
TRBV19 CASSRSRNSLTQYF
TRBV15 CATSKSSGDTDTQYF
TRBV5-1 CASSLGPTGADEKLFF
TRBV7-9 CASSLDTTDTQYF
TRBV6-5 CASSPDTNYGYTF
TRBV10-3 CAISLPGSSSGNTIYF
TRBV7-8 CASSVRSLVDYGYTF
TRBV2 CASRVDTEAFF
TRBV7-2 CASSLIPRGSGYTF
TRBV29-1 CSAAGAGNTIYF
TRBV18 CASSPNQADTQYF
TRBV5-1 CASRVGQFPGNTIYF
TRBV5-1 CASTGGGGVNTEAFF
TRBV5-1 CASSLDAVDMGNQPQHF
TRBV29-1 CSAGGAGKNIQYF
TRBV6-5 CASSPTIEAFF
TRBV11-2 CASSLEGRWGNEQFF
TRBV19 CASSTRRDSYEQYF
TRBV10-3 CASRSLAGELFF
TRBV7-2 CASSLGGGHADTQYF
TRBV6-1 CASTAQGVGYGYTF
TRBV7-9 CASSLERAYEQYF
TRBV10-3 CAISGGPNTEAFF
TRBV7-2 CASSLSWDSPLHF
TRBV7-9 CASSLDDGAIYF
TRBV19 CASSMGTHEEGAFF
TRBV7-2 CASSSQGHRYTEAFF